This T cell receptor beta chain appears in the sequencing data of a study of T cells after yellow fever vaccination. General study findings and limits: The secondary response was weaker, and its peak arrived faster, on day 5 versus 15. Few clonotypes appeared in both CD4 and CD8 compartments.

The CDR3 consists of 15 residues. Germline CDR1 is SGDLS and CDR2 is YYNGEE. Deletions cut 2 bases from V and 6 bases from J, with 15 bases between. The study made its TCR cDNA through 5'RACE template switching. That step introduced a universal primer site along with UMIs. TCRdb fed the 5' RACE reads into MiXCR, producing one record per CDR3 protein. Of around 100,000 distinct CDR3 sequences in the sample, 7.5% to 9.5% were seen once. On this clonotype itself: Its antigen is unidentified.

This material consisted of CD8+ T cells sorted from PBMCs, taken 45 days after the yellow fever booster vaccination. The chain has TRBV9 and TRBJ2-1; tentatively, D is TRBD1 (6 bases). The TCR was taken from a man aged 25 to 40 who received the YFV17D yellow fever vaccine. The CDR3 region is CASSVGILGANEQFF. CDR3 bases: TGTGCCAGCAGCGTCGGGATTCTGGGGGCCAATGAGCAGTTCTTC.